Listed here is a single TCR beta chain. Its antigen remains unknown. The data were taken from a study of cytomegalovirus exposure and HLA in healthy donors. Background on the study: The Caucasian-associated ancestry cluster held under 90% of some 420 genotyped donors. The study's findings and limits: In a later analysis, productive TCRs from donors in an Asian-associated ancestry cluster reportedly carried fewer N-insertions than the cohort mean. A missense DCLRE1C variant was associated with V- and J-gene trimming of TCR beta chains in a later analysis, and an independent cohort replicated the association.

V was trimmed by 5 bases and J by 6 bases, leaving 4 bases between them. This CDR3 contains 11 residues. Per the germline V gene, CDR1 is SGHTA and CDR2 is FQGNSA. Primers: 60 Vbeta forward and 13 Jbeta reverse. Clones were sequenced by immunoSEQ multiplex PCR, and TCRdb holds only the in-frame ones, with some missing. This specimen shows under 120,000 clones; the ten leading clones hold about 0.59%. The sample consisted of PBMCs. This clonotype originated in a man in his fifties in good health and CMV-seronegative. V gene TRBV7-2 combines with J gene TRBJ1-4, with no clear D. CDR3 sequence: CASSPHEKLFF. The CDR3 bases are TGTGCCAGCAGCCCTCATGAAAAACTGTTTTTT.